Each of the 13 T cell receptor beta chains below was sequenced from the same sample in a study of cytomegalovirus exposure and HLA in healthy donors. PCR involved 60 Vbeta and 13 Jbeta primers. TCRdb's copy holds only in-frame clones and misses some; the assay was immunoSEQ multiplex PCR. The sample has fewer than 85,000 clones; the top ten hold about 3.8%. The source material was PBMCs. These TCRs come from a female donor in good health and CMV-seropositive.

This chain links TRBV6-5 with TRBJ1-2; TRBD1 is a possible D gene (5 bases). The V end was cut by 2 bases, the J end by 4 bases, with 11 bases between. The CDR3 runs to 14 residues. In germline, CDR1 is MNHEY, CDR2 SVGAGI. The CDR3 is CASSYRSGPYGYTF. In nucleotides, the CDR3 is TGTGCCAGCAGTTACAGGTCAGGGCCCTATGGCTACACCTTC.

The chain combines TRBV5-1 with TRBJ2-1; tentatively, D is TRBD2 (6 bases). The V end was cut by 1 base, the J end by 0 bases, with 8 bases between. The CDR3 consists of 15 residues. From germline, CDR1 is SGHRS and CDR2 YFSETQ. This chain's CDR3 is CASSLMGGSYNEQFF. CDR3 DNA sequence: TGCGCCAGCAGCTTGATGGGGGGCTCCTACAATGAGCAGTTCTTC. Combining the CDR3 with reference TRBV5-1 and TRBJ2-1 gives the whole variable domain KAGVTQTPRYLIKTRGQQVTLSCSPISGHRSVSWYQQTPGQGLQFLFEYFSETQRNKGNFPGRFSGRQFSNSRSEMNVSTLELGDSALYLCASSLMGGSYNEQFFGPGTRLTVL.

This sequence joins TRBV28 and TRBJ2-5; 8 bases are shared with TRBD2. Germline CDR1 is MDHEN and CDR2 is SYDVKM. The junction had 4 bases not matched to a gene; V was cut back by 3 bases and J by 1 base. CDR3 size: 15 residues. The CDR3 sequence is CASSFGGVFQETQYF. CDR3 sequence (DNA): TGTGCCAGCAGTTTCGGGGGGGTGTTCCAAGAGACCCAGTACTTC.

The V and J genes are TRBV2 and TRBJ2-7; D not resolved. The germline V gene has CDR1 SNHLY and CDR2 FYNNEI. V was trimmed by 6 bases and J by 4 bases, leaving 7 bases between them. The CDR3 has 11 residues. This CDR3 is CASSAGYEQYF. For the CDR3, the DNA is TGTGCCAGCAGCGCAGGTTACGAGCAGTACTTC.

This rearrangement joins TRBV4-2 to TRBJ2-5; TRBD2 aligns across 8 bases. V lost 4 bases to trimming and J lost 11 bases; unmatched junction nucleotides: 15. Germline V gene data show CDR1 as LGHNA and CDR2 as YNFKEQ. The CDR3 runs to 15 residues. CDR3 region: CASSLGREVSGEQYF. The CDR3 DNA follows: TGTGCCAGCAGCCTAGGGCGGGAGGTCAGCGGAGAGCAGTACTTC.

The chain's CDR3 is CASSQLAGGPKQFF. Written as DNA, the CDR3 is TGCGCCAGCAGCCAACTAGCGGGAGGGCCTAAGCAGTTCTTC. J is TRBJ2-1 and V is TRBV4-1; the match to TRBD2 covers 12 bases. The junction had 4 bases not matched to a gene; V was cut back by 2 bases and J by 11 bases. Germline lookup yields CDR1 MGHRA and CDR2 YSYEKL. This CDR3 is 14 amino acids long.

V is TRBV18 and J is TRBJ2-7; the D gene is possibly TRBD1 (8 bases). Germline V CDR1 and CDR2: KGHSH, LQKENI. The germline V and J ends were trimmed by 1 base and 3 bases, with 19 bases remaining between them. The CDR3 spans 17 residues. Here the CDR3 reads CASSPRSGTGLDYEQYF. The CDR3, as DNA: TGTGCCAGCTCACCACGATCCGGGACAGGACTAGACTACGAGCAGTACTTC.

This chain links TRBV29-1 with TRBJ2-7; 9 nucleotides match TRBD1. J gave up 0 bases and V 8 bases, and 11 bases lay outside the gene matches. This CDR3 region has 15 residues. Germline CDR1 and CDR2: SQVTM and ANQGSEA. The CDR3 region has the DNA TGCAGCTCCCTATCGGGACAGGGACTCTCCTACGAGCAGTACTTC. Amino acids: CSSLSGQGLSYEQYF.

This rearrangement joins TRBV7-3 to TRBJ1-1; D is undetermined. Trimming cost V 2 bases and J 1 base, with 11 bases left between them. Germline V gene data show CDR1 as SGHTA and CDR2 as FQGTGA. The CDR3 extends over 15 amino acids. CDR3 in amino acids: CASSLVGVTNTEAFF. The CDR3 bases are TGTGCCAGCAGCTTAGTCGGGGTGACGAACACTGAAGCTTTCTTT.

V and J are TRBV27 and TRBJ2-5; D is unclear. The V gene lost 2 bases and the J gene lost 4 bases, with 8 bases spanning the gap. The CDR3 has 13 residues. CDR1 is MNHEY, CDR2 SMNVEV, per germline (reference sequence). This CDR3 reads CASSLILGETQYF. CDR3 in DNA: TGTGCCAGCAGTTTAATCCTCGGAGAGACCCAGTACTTC.

The chain carries TRBV28 and TRBJ2-7, with 10 bases lining up with TRBD1. Trimming took 6 bases from V and 2 from J; bases not matched to a gene: 7. CDR1 is MDHEN, CDR2 SYDVKM, per germline. This CDR3 has 15 residues. CDR3: CASSLTGGAPYEQYF. CDR3 coding DNA: TGTGCCAGCAGCCTGACAGGGGGCGCCCCCTACGAGCAGTACTTC.

This chain joins TRBV2 and TRBJ1-1; 7 bases agree with TRBD1. This CDR3 is built from 17 residues. Losses at the gene ends were 1 base for V and 1 base for J; bases not matched to a gene: 9. CDR1 and CDR2 (germline): SNHLY, FYNNEI. The CDR3 here is CASSEVVTGARNTEAFF. The CDR3 coding sequence is TGTGCCAGCAGTGAAGTGGTTACAGGGGCCAGGAACACTGAAGCTTTCTTT.

This chain links TRBV4-3 with TRBJ2-1; D might be TRBD2 (7 bases). V lost 3 bases to trimming and J lost 7 bases, with 13 bases between them. The length of the CDR3 is 14 residues. The germline CDR1 and CDR2 sequences are LGHNA and YSLEER. CDR3 DNA: TGCGCCAGCAGCCAGGGAGGGGGGTCAAATGAGCAGTTCTTC. Residues: CASSQGGGSNEQFF.